A selection of T cell receptor beta chains follows, all from one sample in a study of long-term antiretroviral therapy in people with HIV. Data came from immunoSEQ multiplex PCR; TCRdb stores just in-frame clones and leaves some out. There are approximately 12,000 clones in the sample; about 89% occur only once, and approximately 20% lies in the top ten. The source was unsorted PBMCs, collected 0.2 years before starting antiretroviral therapy. Source of these receptors: a woman aged 40 to 50 with HIV. Each CDR3 is given with its conserved first and last residue. Each record gives: V gene, D gene, CDR3 protein. D genes are given only for firm matches.

v_gene: TRBV5-6
d_gene: NA
CDR3aa: CASSSVGDTSIWETQYF

v_gene: TRBV7-2
d_gene: TRBD1
CDR3aa: CASSVGQGINYGYTF

v_gene: TRBV6-4
d_gene: NA
CDR3aa: CASSDSWGTDTQYF

v_gene: TRBV7-2
d_gene: NA
CDR3aa: CASSLQGVAEAFF

v_gene: TRBV14
d_gene: NA
CDR3aa: CASSQDGRDYGYTF

v_gene: TRBV5-5
d_gene: NA
CDR3aa: CASSLEGGGTEAFF

v_gene: TRBV6-1
d_gene: TRBD2
CDR3aa: CASSEGSLAGGDTQYF

v_gene: TRBV19
d_gene: NA
CDR3aa: CASSSGHHEGPDTQYF

v_gene: TRBV7-2
d_gene: NA
CDR3aa: CASSLAPLLYEQYF

v_gene: TRBV18
d_gene: TRBD1
CDR3aa: CASSPPGQGALSGKTQYF

v_gene: TRBV18
d_gene: TRBD2
CDR3aa: CASSPWEGKDEQYF

v_gene: TRBV19
d_gene: NA
CDR3aa: CASSIDPLSYGYTF

v_gene: TRBV29-1
d_gene: TRBD2
CDR3aa: CSAYTGTSGGGETQYF

v_gene: TRBV30
d_gene: NA
CDR3aa: CAWSPRDNQPQHF

v_gene: TRBV14
d_gene: NA
CDR3aa: CTSSQDLGDTYGYTF

v_gene: TRBV18
d_gene: TRBD2
CDR3aa: CASSPPGGAGDTQYF

v_gene: TRBV4-3
d_gene: NA
CDR3aa: CASSSRTENYGYTF

v_gene: TRBV4-1
d_gene: NA
CDR3aa: CASSQSPQDNYGYTF

v_gene: TRBV4-1
d_gene: NA
CDR3aa: CASSPGRDEAFF

v_gene: TRBV7-2
d_gene: NA
CDR3aa: CASSLGGGGRANVLTF

v_gene: TRBV12-5
d_gene: NA
CDR3aa: CASGSGAEETQYF

v_gene: TRBV6-6
d_gene: NA
CDR3aa: CASSETGLRETQYF

v_gene: TRBV9
d_gene: NA
CDR3aa: CASSVGYSYNSPLHF

v_gene: TRBV2
d_gene: NA
CDR3aa: CASIGAADPLFGGYTF

v_gene: TRBV30
d_gene: TRBD2
CDR3aa: CAWIREGGGKQFF

v_gene: TRBV4-1
d_gene: TRBD1
CDR3aa: CASSQDGGGNGYTF